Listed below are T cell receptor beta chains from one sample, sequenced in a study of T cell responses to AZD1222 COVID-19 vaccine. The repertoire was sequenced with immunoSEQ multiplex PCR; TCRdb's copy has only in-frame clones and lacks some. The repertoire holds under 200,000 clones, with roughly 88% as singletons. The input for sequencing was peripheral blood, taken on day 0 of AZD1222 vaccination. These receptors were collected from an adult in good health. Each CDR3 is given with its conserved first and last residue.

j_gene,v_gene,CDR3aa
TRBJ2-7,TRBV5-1,CASSLLQGAEQYF
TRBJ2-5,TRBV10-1,CASRKQGAIPRGALETQYF
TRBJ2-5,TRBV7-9,CASSLAPETQYF
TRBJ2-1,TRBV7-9,CASSLAGGSNFKQFF
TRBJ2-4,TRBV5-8,CASSLRLAKNIQYF
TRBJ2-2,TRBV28,CASSSRGLTGELFF
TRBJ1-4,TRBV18,CASSPAGLQPTNEKLFF
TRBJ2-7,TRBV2,CASSLLYEQYF
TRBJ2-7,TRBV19,CASSVYPTSGYEQYF
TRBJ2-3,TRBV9,CASSGGGATDTQYF
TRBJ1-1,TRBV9,CASSVTGMNTEAFF
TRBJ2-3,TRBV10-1,CASRRSGDEDTQYF
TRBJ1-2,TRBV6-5,CASSYSGPNGYTF
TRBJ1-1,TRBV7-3,CASSLEKNTEAFF
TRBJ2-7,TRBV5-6,CASSLVPTGGEQYF
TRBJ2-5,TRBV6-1,CASSELLQETQYF
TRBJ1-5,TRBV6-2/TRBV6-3,CASSARQGVTNQPQHF
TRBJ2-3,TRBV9,CASSARTGGSTDTQYF
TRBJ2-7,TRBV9,CASSVEGSGAYEQYF
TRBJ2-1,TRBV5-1,CASSQQGQYNEQFF
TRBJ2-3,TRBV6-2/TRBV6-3,CASSYSRASGIDTDTQYF
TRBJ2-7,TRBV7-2,CASSGGTGGTYEQYF
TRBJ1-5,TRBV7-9,CASNQAGNQPQHF
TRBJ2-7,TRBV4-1,CASSRDRGFGEQYF
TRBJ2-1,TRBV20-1,CSASWFMGGAQTTNEQFF
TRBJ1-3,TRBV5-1,CASSLAGGSGNTIYF
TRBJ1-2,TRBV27,CASSFNPIGRYGYTF
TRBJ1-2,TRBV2,CASSDLGGVYGYTF
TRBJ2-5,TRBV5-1,CASSLGGVQETQYF
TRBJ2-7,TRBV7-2,CASSLVPGQGDTYEQYF
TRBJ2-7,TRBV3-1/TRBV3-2,CASSQVDGYEQYF
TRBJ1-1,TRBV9,CASSVGWTGNTEAFF
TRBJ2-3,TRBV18,CASSPLGLAGTDTQYF
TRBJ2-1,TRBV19,CASGTSGGEQFF
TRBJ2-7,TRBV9,CASSVEPDSLLYEQYF
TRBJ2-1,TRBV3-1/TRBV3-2,CASSQENIEQFF
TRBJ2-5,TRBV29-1,CSVIGTGGKETQYF
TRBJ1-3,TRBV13,CASSLGLGGNTIYF
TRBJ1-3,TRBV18,CASSPTGGSGNTIYF
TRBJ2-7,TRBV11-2,CASSLDRAGEQYF
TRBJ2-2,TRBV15,CATSRGGQGIGELFF
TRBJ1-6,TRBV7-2,CASSGGGQGHSPLHF
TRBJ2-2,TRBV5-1,CASGSSGSNTGELFF
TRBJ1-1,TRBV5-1,CASSETGGTEAFF
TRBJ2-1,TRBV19,CASSTSRLAGAYNEQFF
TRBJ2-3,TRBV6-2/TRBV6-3,CASSYPGLGDTQYF
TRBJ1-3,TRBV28,CASRRQGPSGNTIYF
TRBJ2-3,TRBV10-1,CASRARHHTQYF
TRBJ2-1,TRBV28,CASSSLGGGRGNEQFF
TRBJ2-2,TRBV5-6,CASSYKKRLAGGGTGELFF
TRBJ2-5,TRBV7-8,CASSLHGGAGETQYF